The text below deals with one T cell receptor beta chain. The clone's antigen remains unknown. Base qualities are not provided; no much larger clone lies one nucleotide away. The record originates from a study of OX40 agonist ivuxolimab in advanced cancers. Background for the entire study: The costimulatory receptor OX40 (CD134) was targeted by ivuxolimab, a fully human IgG2 agonistic monoclonal antibody. Intravenous ivuxolimab was administered to patients every 2 weeks at six dose levels: 0.01, 0.1, 0.3, 1.5, 3 and 10 mg/kg. Among the 50 to 55 dose-escalation patients, some 20 had hepatocellular carcinoma, roughly 15 melanoma, 9 renal cell carcinoma and 9 head and neck cancer. A male proportion of 75% to 85% and a mean age of 60 years, ranging from about 23 to 90, were recorded for the dose-escalation cohort. Patients were allowed to have had prior anti-PD-1, anti-PD-L1 or anti-CTLA-4 therapy, and approximately 40% of the dose-escalation patients had been treated with checkpoint inhibitors. Partial responses were achieved by three dose-escalation patients, of whom one had hepatocellular carcinoma and two had cutaneous melanoma. The purpose of peripheral TCRbeta sequencing was to test whether ivuxolimab changed TCR sequence diversity and led to clonal T-cell expansion. The paper covers the monotherapy dose-escalation part of the phase I ivuxolimab trial, which included N of about 56 patients.

Findings and caveats that apply to the study as a whole: Antigen specificity was not determined for the clonally expanded peripheral T cells. In partial responders in the 0.1-3.0 mg/kg groups, normalized peripheral clonal expansion was found to be among the lowest, especially among CD8+ T cells. Low levels of normalized T-cell clonal expansion were also seen in some nonresponding patients. After ivuxolimab, more expanded clones were found on average in CD8+ T cells than in CD4+ T cells. Clonal expansion of both CD4+ and CD8+ blood T cells was observed from baseline to week 6 at doses 0.1 to 3.0 mg/kg.

Genomic DNA was isolated from the sorted cells so that the TCRbeta CDR3 region could be sequenced. TCRbeta CDR3 regions were sequenced using the immunoSEQ Assay. This immuneACCESS table, as held by TCRdb, lists in-frame sequences with V and J called but not all clones. Of the missing ones, under half trace to an unresolved V gene in checked studies; the others have no known cause. This sample holds approximately 130,000 clones; just over 90% were observed only once. The leading ten clones occupy around 1% of the sample. The trial excluded patients who had a history of autoimmune disease or were on systemic immunosuppression. Peripheral blood for TCR sequencing was drawn from every dose cohort at baseline, at cycle 4 day 1 and at cycle 7 day 1. The samples were drawn from a first-in-human, open-label, multicenter phase I dose-escalation trial of ivuxolimab. Adults with locally advanced or metastatic melanoma, renal cell carcinoma, hepatocellular carcinoma or head and neck squamous cell carcinoma were enrolled in the trial. Before TCR sequencing, CD4+ T cells and CD8+ T cells were sorted from peripheral blood as separate populations.

V and J lose 0 bases and 0 bases, and a span of 10 bases separates them. From the cysteine through the phenylalanine, the CDR3 covers 16 amino acids. Only CDR3 DNA remains: 48 bases, in frame from the first base. In the germline V gene (reference sequence), CDR1 corresponds to SGHNT and CDR2 to YYREEE. The clonotype originates from an adult with an advanced solid tumor such as melanoma, head and neck, liver or kidney cancer. The sample was CD4+ or CD8+ T cells sorted from blood, taken in a trial of the OX40 agonist ivuxolimab. The receptor chain draws on TRBV5-4 and TRBJ1-3; the D gene assignment is ambiguous. In nucleotides, the sequence is TGTGCCAGCAGCTTGGGCGCCTCAGCCTCTGGAAACACCATATATTTT. Its protein is CASSLGASASGNTIYF.